This TCR beta chain was identified in a study of response to subunit inactivated influenza vaccine. Study-level points and caveats: Authors suggested seasonal influenza vaccinations each recruit few new T cells.

This CDR3 comprises 17 residues. Per the germline V gene, CDR1 is MDHEN and CDR2 is SYDVKM. Trimming at V came to 5 bases and at J to 3 bases, leaving 12 bases not matched to a gene. TCRdb reanalysed the RT-PCR reads using MiXCR and keeps one entry per CDR3 protein. The repertoire holds about 780,000 distinct CDR3 sequences, with about 18% as singletons. Turning to this clonotype: Its antigen is as yet unknown.

The chain has TRBV28 and TRBJ2-3; 9 nucleotides line up with TRBD2. The TCR sequence derives from a man over 45 who received an inactivated influenza vaccine. Sequences were derived from PBMCs from blood, sampled roughly 5 days after vaccination. The CDR3 sequence: CASSPWVAGDRTDTQYF. CDR3 DNA sequence: TGTGCCAGCAGTCCTTGGGTAGCGGGAGATCGGACAGATACGCAGTATTTT.